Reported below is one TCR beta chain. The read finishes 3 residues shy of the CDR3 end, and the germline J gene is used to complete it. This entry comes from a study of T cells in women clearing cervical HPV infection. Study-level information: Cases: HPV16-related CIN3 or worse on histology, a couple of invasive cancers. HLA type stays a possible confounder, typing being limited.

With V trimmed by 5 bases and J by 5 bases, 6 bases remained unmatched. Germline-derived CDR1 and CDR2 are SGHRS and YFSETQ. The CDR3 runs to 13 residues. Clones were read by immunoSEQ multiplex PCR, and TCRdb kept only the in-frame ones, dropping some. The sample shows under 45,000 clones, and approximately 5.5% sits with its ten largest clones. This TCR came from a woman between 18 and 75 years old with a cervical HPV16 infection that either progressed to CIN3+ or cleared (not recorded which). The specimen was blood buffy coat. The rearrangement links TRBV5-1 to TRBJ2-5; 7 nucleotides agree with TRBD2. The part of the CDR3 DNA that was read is TGCGCCAGCAGTCCGAGGGAGGGGGAGACC. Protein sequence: CASSPREGET. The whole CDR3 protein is CASSPREGETQYF. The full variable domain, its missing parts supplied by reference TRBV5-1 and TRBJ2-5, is KAGVTQTPRYLIKTRGQQVTLSCSPISGHRSVSWYQQTPGQGLQFLFEYFSETQRNKGNFPGRFSGRQFSNSRSEMNVSTLELGDSALYLCASSPREGETQYFGPGTRLLVL.